The entry below describes one TCR beta chain. The source of the sample is a study of T cells after yellow fever vaccination. The ends lost 1 base at V and 3 bases at J; junction bases unmatched: 4. From germline, CDR1 is SGHRS and CDR2 YFSETQ. CDR3 length: 15 residues. TCRdb redid the calling of the 5' RACE reads with MiXCR, one entry per CDR3 protein. The top ten hold 41% of the sample, which has tens of thousands of distinct CDR3 sequences, roughly 7.4% seen once. This chain connects TRBV5-1 to TRBJ2-7; the match to TRBD2 covers 10 bases. The sequences come from CD8+ T cells sorted from PBMCs, collected on the day of the yellow fever booster vaccination. The receptor was isolated from a man aged 30 to 45 who received the YFV17D yellow fever vaccine. As DNA, the CDR3 is TGCGCCAGCAGCTTGTCTAGCGGGAGTTTCTACGAGCAGTACTTC. Amino acid sequence: CASSLSSGSFYEQYF.